Described below is a single T cell receptor beta chain sequence and its context. Its antigen is not known. The data were produced by immunoSEQ multiplex PCR, yet TCRdb's version contains in-frame clones alone and is incomplete. The table records about 330,000 clones, 70% to 90% of them present only once. Donors were drawn from the approximately 120-subject validation cohort, separate from the roughly 670-subject first cohort. The CDR3 covers 15 residues. Germline assignment: CDR1 SGHDN and CDR2 FVKESK. The ends lost 4 bases at V and 4 bases at J; junction bases unmatched: 1. The data stem from a study of cytomegalovirus exposure and HLA in healthy donors. The study's findings and limits: Investigators reported approximately 170 TCR beta chains as tied to cytomegalovirus.

The source of this sequence is a woman between 18 and 29 years old in good health and CMV-seronegative. The sequencing input was PBMCs. The chain links TRBV14 to TRBJ2-2, with 12 bases that match TRBD2. Here the CDR3 DNA reads TGTGCCAGCAGCCGGGGACTAGCGGGCACCGGGGAGCTGTTTTTT. Translating it yields CASSRGLAGTGELFF.